This T cell receptor beta chain was observed in a study of blood T cells in healthy people across ages. Across the study: Per every two T cells, about one barcoded beta molecule was captured by template switching. Overall study results and limits: Greater diversity and more naive CD4+ cells were seen in long-lived donors than in aged donors. Measured against age, TCR beta diversity per million T cells decreased in a roughly linear manner.

Per germline, CDR1 SNHLY and CDR2 FYNNEI. The CDR3 length is 13 residues. V was pared by 8 bases and J by 5 bases, with 12 bases between. This clonotype was counted between two and nine times. What it binds is unknown. Alongside a J-beta primer mix, a sample-barcoded 5' primer served in a second PCR lasting about 7 to 11 cycles. Each TCR beta cDNA got a 12-nucleotide random molecular identifier. Each CDR3 protein is one row after TCRdb ran MiXCR on the 5' RACE reads. The sample shows some 1,500,000 distinct CDR3 sequences, roughly 43% of them seen only once. The rearrangement joins TRBV2 to TRBJ2-2, with D perhaps matching TRBD1 (6 bases). The receptor's source is a woman under 30 in good health. Source material: blood. The CDR3 DNA sequence: TGTGCCAGCGTCCCTAGGGGGACCGGGGAGCTGTTTTTT. Amino acid sequence: CASVPRGTGELFF.